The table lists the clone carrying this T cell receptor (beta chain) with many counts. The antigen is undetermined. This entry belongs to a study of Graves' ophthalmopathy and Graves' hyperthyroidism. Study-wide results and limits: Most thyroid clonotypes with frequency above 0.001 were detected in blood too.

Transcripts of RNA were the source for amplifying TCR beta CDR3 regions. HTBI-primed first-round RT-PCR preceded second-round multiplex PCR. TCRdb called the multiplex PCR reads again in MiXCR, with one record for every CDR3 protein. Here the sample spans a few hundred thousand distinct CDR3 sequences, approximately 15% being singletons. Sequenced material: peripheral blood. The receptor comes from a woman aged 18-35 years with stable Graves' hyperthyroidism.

DNA of the CDR3: TGTGCCAGCAGCTTAGGGGGTGGGGGCGAGAACACTGAAGCTTTCTTT. It specifies CASSLGGGGENTEAFF. This sequence joins TRBV11-1 and TRBJ1-1; perhaps TRBD1 as D (6 bases). The ends were cut back, 1 base at V and 1 base at J, with 13 bases in the middle. The CDR3 consists of 16 residues. Germline values: CDR1 SGHAT, CDR2 FQDESV (reference sequence).